This entry lists 19 T cell receptor beta chains sequenced from one sample in a study of T cells after posttransplantation cyclophosphamide. Busulfan-fludarabine conditioning, marrow transplant, and cyclophosphamide on days +3 and +4 were administered. The assay was immunoSEQ multiplex PCR, and TCRdb's table has in-frame clones only and misses some. This sample has about 4,300 clones; approximately 80% occur once, and the top ten carry roughly two fifths. The specimen was PBMCs, collected 29 days after a stem cell transplant with posttransplant cyclophosphamide. The receptor set was obtained from a male patient aged 45-60 years who received an allogeneic stem cell transplant from an unrelated donor, was CMV-positive, and had acute GVHD only. T cells may partly derive from the graft donor.

J is TRBJ1-1 and V is TRBV7-8; 7 nucleotides align to TRBD1. The CDR3 totals 13 residues. Germline CDR1 SGHVS, CDR2 FQNEAQ. V lost 3 bases and J lost 4; bases outside the gene matches: 2. Here the CDR3 reads CASSLGDSTEAFF. CDR3 DNA: TGTGCCAGCAGCTTGGGGGACAGCACTGAAGCTTTCTTT.

The chain combines TRBV7-8 with TRBJ2-1; D is perhaps TRBD1 (6 bases). V lost 2 bases and J 5 bases, leaving 13 bases between the germline ends. Looked up from germline, CDR1 is SGHVS and CDR2 is FQNEAQ. The CDR3 has 15 residues. The CDR3 reads CASSLRGGLNNEQFF. DNA of the CDR3: TGTGCCAGCAGCTTACGTGGGGGCCTAAACAATGAGCAGTTCTTC. The variable domain in full, completed from reference TRBV7-8 and TRBJ2-1, reads GAGVSQSPRYKVAKRGQDVALRCDPISGHVSLFWYQQALGQGPEFLTYFQNEAQLDKSGLPSDRFFAERPEGSVSTLKIQRTQQEDSAVYLCASSLRGGLNNEQFFGPGTRLTVL.

J is TRBJ1-2 and V is TRBV7-9; 7 nucleotides match TRBD1. J lost 6 bases, V lost 4 bases, and 8 bases had no gene match. The CDR3 runs to 14 residues. Looked up from germline, CDR1 is SEHNR and CDR2 is FQNEAQ (reference sequence). CDR3 DNA: TGTGCCAGCAGCTCATACAGGGGCGTTGATGGCTACACCTTC. Its protein product is CASSSYRGVDGYTF. Drawing the rest from reference TRBV7-9 and TRBJ1-2, the complete variable domain is DTGVSQNPRHKITKRGQNVTFRCDPISEHNRLYWYRQTLGQGPEFLTYFQNEAQLEKSRLLSDRFSAERPKGSFSTLEIQRTEQGDSAMYLCASSSYRGVDGYTFGSGTRLTVV.

This clone has only one observation. This sequence joins TRBV5-1 and TRBJ1-6, with D possibly TRBD1 on 5 matching bases. Trimming shortened V by 3 bases and J by 8 bases, and 9 bases separated the two germline ends. Germline CDR1 SGHRS, CDR2 YFSETQ. The CDR3 covers 13 residues. The CDR3 protein is CASSWDLHSPLHF. The CDR3 DNA is TGCGCCAGCAGCTGGGACTTGCATTCACCCCTCCACTTT.

The CDR3 loop is CASSADRGKILAFF. In DNA, the CDR3 is TGTGCCAGCAGCGCGGACAGGGGGAAGATTTTAGCTTTCTTT. The chain recombines TRBV2 with TRBJ1-1; 10 bases match TRBD1. The CDR3 consists of 14 residues. Losses at the gene ends were 6 bases for V and 10 bases for J; bases not matched to a gene: 11. In germline, CDR1 is SNHLY, CDR2 FYNNEI.

The rearrangement uses TRBV30 and TRBJ2-1; 8 bases fit TRBD2. The CDR3 is made up of 15 amino acids. After removal of 2 bases from V and 1 base from J, the junction contained 4 bases not matched to a gene. Per germline, CDR1 GTSNPN and CDR2 SVGIG (reference sequence). CDR3 sequence reads: CAWSSGLVSYNEQFF. For the CDR3, the DNA is TGTGCCTGGAGTTCGGGACTAGTTTCCTACAATGAGCAGTTCTTC.

The chain combines TRBV10-3 with TRBJ2-3, with 12 bases identical to TRBD2. Germline V lookup: CDR1 ENHRY, CDR2 SYGVKD. The CDR3 contains 20 residues. V gave up 0 bases and J gave up 6 bases; unmatched junction bases: 16. The CDR3 sequence: CAISESMGRTSGGTLDTQYF. CDR3 coding DNA: TGTGCCATCAGTGAGTCGATGGGGAGAACTAGCGGGGGGACGTTGGATACGCAGTATTTT.

The J gene is TRBJ2-7, the V gene TRBV6-6, with D maybe TRBD2 (5 bases). Germline lookup yields CDR1 MNHNY and CDR2 SVGAGI (reference sequence). This CDR3 has 14 residues. Trimming shortened V by 5 bases and J by 2 bases, and 13 bases separated the two germline ends. The CDR3 DNA reads as TGTGCCAGCAGTCTGGACGGGATGACCTACGAGCAGTACTTC. Translated: CASSLDGMTYEQYF.

The genes are TRBV9 and TRBJ2-1, with D unresolved. The CDR3 length is 16 residues. V dropped 0 bases and J dropped 6 bases, with 16 bases sitting between them. CDR1 is SGDLS, CDR2 YYNGEE, per germline. Here the CDR3 DNA reads TGTGCCAGCAGCGTAGGGTTTGTGGCTCGACTCAATGAGCAGTTCTTC. This gives the protein CASSVGFVARLNEQFF.

This chain joins TRBV5-4 and TRBJ2-3; TRBD1 matches at 8 bases. The germline CDR1 and CDR2 sequences are SGHNT and YYREEE (reference sequence). J lost 1 base, V lost 1 base, and 2 bases had no gene match. This CDR3 comprises 15 residues. The CDR3 protein is CASSLLGQGTDTQYF. The CDR3 DNA reads as TGTGCCAGCAGCTTGTTGGGACAGGGCACAGATACGCAGTATTTT.

There are a few counts of this clone. This chain links TRBV10-3 with TRBJ2-7; 13 bases agree with TRBD2. Germline V CDR1 and CDR2: ENHRY, SYGVKD. Trimming cost V 6 bases and J 5 bases; bases outside gene matches: 13. The length of the CDR3 is 17 residues. CDR3 sequence: CAISPEGTGLAGDEQYF. The CDR3 DNA follows: TGTGCCATCAGCCCGGAAGGAACCGGACTAGCGGGAGACGAGCAGTACTTC.

The rearrangement links TRBV5-4 to TRBJ2-1, with a tentative D call TRBD2 (7 bases). V was shortened by 6 bases and J by 8 bases, with 15 bases between the two germline ends. The CDR3 is 13 residues long. CDR1 SGHNT and CDR2 YYREEE come from the germline V gene (reference sequence). The CDR3 DNA sequence: TGTGCCAGCATCCGTCGGGGGGCCGATGAGCAGTTCTTC. Translation: CASIRRGADEQFF.

The rearrangement uses TRBV10-2 and TRBJ2-2, with 7 bases that match TRBD2. V lost 7 bases to trimming and J lost 2 bases; unmatched junction nucleotides: 10. Germline CDR1 is WSHSY and CDR2 is SAAADI. The CDR3 loop spans 16 amino acids. In DNA, the CDR3 is TGCGCCAGCACCGAGGGCACGGGAGGAAACACCGGGGAGCTGTTTTTT. This encodes CASTEGTGGNTGELFF.

V usage is TRBV7-8 and J usage is TRBJ2-3; tentatively, D is TRBD1 (5 bases). Trimming took off 3 bases at V and 0 bases at J, with 13 bases between the two ends. Germline V gives CDR1 SGHVS, CDR2 FQNEAQ. The CDR3 loop spans 16 amino acids. The CDR3 region is CASSFRRQKSTDTQYF. The CDR3 DNA reads TGTGCCAGCAGCTTTCGTCGACAGAAAAGCACAGATACGCAGTATTTT.

This chain uses TRBV11-2 with TRBJ2-5; 9 bases fit TRBD1. V was pared by 2 bases and J by 4 bases, with 5 bases of the junction left unmatched. CDR1 and CDR2 (germline): SGHAT, FQNNGV. This CDR3 region has 15 residues. The DNA of the CDR3 is TGTGCCAGCAGCTTAACTACGGGACAGGGAGAGACCCAGTACTTC. Its translation: CASSLTTGQGETQYF.

The V and J genes are TRBV19 and TRBJ2-1; TRBD2 matches 8 bases. V lost 3 bases and J lost 4; bases outside the gene matches: 5. The CDR3 runs to 15 residues. The germline CDR1 and CDR2 sequences are LNHDA and SQIVND (reference sequence). The CDR3 reads CASSMSSGTYNEQFF. In nucleotides, the CDR3 is TGTGCCAGTAGTATGAGTAGCGGGACATACAATGAGCAGTTCTTC.

A single count supports this clone. The V gene is TRBV7-9, the J gene TRBJ2-7, with TRBD2 matching 11 bases. Germline-derived CDR1 and CDR2 are SEHNR and FQNEAQ (reference sequence). V was pared by 5 bases and J by 7 bases, with 13 bases of the junction left unmatched. This CDR3 is built from 16 residues. The CDR3 loop is CASSTPLAGATIEQYF. The CDR3 DNA reads as TGTGCCAGCAGCACCCCACTAGCGGGGGCTACGATTGAGCAGTACTTC.

The rearrangement links TRBV6-1 to TRBJ2-2; 7 nucleotides align to TRBD2. With V trimmed by 8 bases and J by 4 bases, 10 bases remained unmatched. The germline CDR1 and CDR2 sequences are MNHNS and SASEGT. The CDR3 contains 15 residues. The CDR3 loop is CASSPKGGATGELFF. CDR3 sequence (DNA): TGTGCCAGCTCCCCAAAGGGAGGGGCCACCGGGGAGCTGTTTTTT.

The rearrangement links TRBV29-1 to TRBJ1-4; 7 nucleotides align to TRBD1. This CDR3 contains 13 residues. V lost 7 bases to trimming and J lost 7 bases; unmatched junction nucleotides: 9. The germline CDR1 and CDR2 sequences are SQVTM and ANQGSEA. The DNA of the CDR3 is TGCAGCGGACTAGGGGGCGCCGGTGAAAAACTGTTTTTT. Encoded protein: CSGLGGAGEKLFF. The variable domain in full, completed from reference TRBV29-1 and TRBJ1-4, reads SAVISQKPSRDICQRGTSLTIQCQVDSQVTMMFWYRQQPGQSLTLIATANQGSEATYESGFVIDKFPISRPNLTFSTLTVSNMSPEDSSIYLCSGLGGAGEKLFFGSGTQLSVL.